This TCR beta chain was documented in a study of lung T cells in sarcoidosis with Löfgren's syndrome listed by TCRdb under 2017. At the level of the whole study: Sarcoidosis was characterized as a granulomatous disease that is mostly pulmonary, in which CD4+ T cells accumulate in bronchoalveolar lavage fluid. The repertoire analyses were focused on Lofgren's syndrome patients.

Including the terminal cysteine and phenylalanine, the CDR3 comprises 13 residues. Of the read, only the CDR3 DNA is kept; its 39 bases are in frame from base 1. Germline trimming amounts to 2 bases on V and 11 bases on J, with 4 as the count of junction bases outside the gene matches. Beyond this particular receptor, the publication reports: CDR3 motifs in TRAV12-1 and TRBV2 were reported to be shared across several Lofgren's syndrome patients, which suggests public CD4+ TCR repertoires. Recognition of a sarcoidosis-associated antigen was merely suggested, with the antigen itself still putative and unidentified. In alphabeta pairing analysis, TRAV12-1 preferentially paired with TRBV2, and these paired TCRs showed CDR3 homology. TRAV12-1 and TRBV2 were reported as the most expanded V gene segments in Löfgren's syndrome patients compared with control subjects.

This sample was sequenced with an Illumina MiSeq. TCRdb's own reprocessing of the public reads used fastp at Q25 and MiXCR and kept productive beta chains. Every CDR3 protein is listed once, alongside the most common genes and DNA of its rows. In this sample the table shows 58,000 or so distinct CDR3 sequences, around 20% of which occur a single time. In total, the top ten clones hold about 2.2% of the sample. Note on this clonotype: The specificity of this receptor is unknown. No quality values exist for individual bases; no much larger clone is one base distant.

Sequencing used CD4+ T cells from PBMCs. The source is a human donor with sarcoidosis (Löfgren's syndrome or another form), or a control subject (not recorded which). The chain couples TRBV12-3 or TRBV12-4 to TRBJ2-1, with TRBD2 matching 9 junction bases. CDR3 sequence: CASSLLRGGQQFF. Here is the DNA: TGTGCCAGCAGTTTATTGCGGGGGGGGCAGCAGTTCTTC.